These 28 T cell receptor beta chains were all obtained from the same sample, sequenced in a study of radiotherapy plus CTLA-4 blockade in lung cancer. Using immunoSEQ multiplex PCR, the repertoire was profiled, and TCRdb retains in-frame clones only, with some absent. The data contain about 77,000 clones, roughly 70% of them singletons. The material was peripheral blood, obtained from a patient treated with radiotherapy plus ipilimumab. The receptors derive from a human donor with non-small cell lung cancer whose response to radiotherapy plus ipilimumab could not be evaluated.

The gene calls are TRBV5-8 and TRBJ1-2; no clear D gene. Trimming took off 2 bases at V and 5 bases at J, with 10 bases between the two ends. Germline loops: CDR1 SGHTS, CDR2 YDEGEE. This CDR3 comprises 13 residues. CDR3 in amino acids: CASSLGGSYGYTF. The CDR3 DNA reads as TGTGCCAGCAGCTTAGGCGGATCGTATGGCTACACCTTC.

CDR3 amino acids: CASSAPGLAGRNTGELFF. DNA for the CDR3: TGTGCCAGCAGCGCCCCGGGACTAGCGGGCCGGAACACCGGGGAGCTGTTTTTT. This sequence joins TRBV9 and TRBJ2-2; TRBD2 matches at 12 bases. The CDR3 loop spans 18 amino acids. Germline V gene lookup returns CDR1 SGDLS and CDR2 YYNGEE. J gave up 1 base and V 3 bases, and 7 bases lay outside the gene matches.

CDR3 protein: CASSPWANVLTF. The CDR3 DNA follows: TGTGCCAGTAGTCCTTGGGCCAACGTCCTGACTTTC. This chain connects TRBV19 to TRBJ2-6; D ambiguous. The germline gives CDR1 LNHDA, CDR2 SQIVND (reference sequence). The CDR3 is 12 residues long. Between the trimmed V and J ends, which lost 5 bases and 5 bases, there was a span of 4 bases.

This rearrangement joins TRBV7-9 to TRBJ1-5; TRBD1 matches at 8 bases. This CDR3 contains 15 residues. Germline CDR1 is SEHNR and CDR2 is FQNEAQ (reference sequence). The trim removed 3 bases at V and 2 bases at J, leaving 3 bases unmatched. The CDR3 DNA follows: TGTGCCAGCAGCTTTGGACAGGGAGGCAATCAGCCCCAGCATTTT. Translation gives CASSFGQGGNQPQHF.

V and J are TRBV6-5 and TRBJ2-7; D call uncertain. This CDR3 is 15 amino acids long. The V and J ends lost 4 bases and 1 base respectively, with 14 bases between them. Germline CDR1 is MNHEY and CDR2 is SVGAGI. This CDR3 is CASSSPPRLSYEQYF. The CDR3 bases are TGTGCCAGCAGTTCCCCGCCTAGATTGTCCTACGAGCAGTACTTC.

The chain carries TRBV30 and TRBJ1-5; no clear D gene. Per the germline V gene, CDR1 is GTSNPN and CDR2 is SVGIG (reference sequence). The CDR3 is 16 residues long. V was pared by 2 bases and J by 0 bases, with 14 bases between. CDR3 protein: CAWSRNYMNSNQPQHF. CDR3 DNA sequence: TGTGCCTGGAGTCGGAACTACATGAATAGCAATCAGCCCCAGCATTTT.

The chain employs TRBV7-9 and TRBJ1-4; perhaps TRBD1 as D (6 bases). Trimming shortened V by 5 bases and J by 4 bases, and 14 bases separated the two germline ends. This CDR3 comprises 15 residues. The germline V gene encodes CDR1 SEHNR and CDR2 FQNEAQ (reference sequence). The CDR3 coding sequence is TGTGCCAGCAGCGCTTACGGGACAAGTAATGAAAAACTGTTTTTT. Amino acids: CASSAYGTSNEKLFF.

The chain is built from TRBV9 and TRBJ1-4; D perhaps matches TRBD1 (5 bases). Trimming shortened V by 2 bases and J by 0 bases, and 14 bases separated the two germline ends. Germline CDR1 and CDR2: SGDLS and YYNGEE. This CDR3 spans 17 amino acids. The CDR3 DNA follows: TGTGCCAGCAGCGTTGGAGGGGCAGGTGCAACTAATGAAAAACTGTTTTTT. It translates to CASSVGGAGATNEKLFF.

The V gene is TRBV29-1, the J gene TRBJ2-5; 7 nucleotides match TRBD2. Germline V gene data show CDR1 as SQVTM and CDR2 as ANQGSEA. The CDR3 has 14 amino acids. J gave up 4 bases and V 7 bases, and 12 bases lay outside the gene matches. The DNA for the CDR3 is TGCAGCGCCCCCCTGGCAGGGAGGGTAGAGACCCAGTACTTC. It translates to CSAPLAGRVETQYF. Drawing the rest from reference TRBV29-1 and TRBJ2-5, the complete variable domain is SAVISQKPSRDICQRGTSLTIQCQVDSQVTMMFWYRQQPGQSLTLIATANQGSEATYESGFVIDKFPISRPNLTFSTLTVSNMSPEDSSIYLCSAPLAGRVETQYFGPGTRLLVL.

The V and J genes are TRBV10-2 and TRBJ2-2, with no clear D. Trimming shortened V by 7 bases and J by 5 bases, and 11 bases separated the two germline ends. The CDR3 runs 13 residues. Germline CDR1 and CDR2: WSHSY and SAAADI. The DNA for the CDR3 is TGCGCCAGCAATCCTTCCTTAACCGGGGAGCTGTTTTTT. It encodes CASNPSLTGELFF.

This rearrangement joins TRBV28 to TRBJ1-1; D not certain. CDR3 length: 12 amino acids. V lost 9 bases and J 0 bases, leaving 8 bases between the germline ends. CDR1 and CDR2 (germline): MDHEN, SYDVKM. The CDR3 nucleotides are TGTGCCAGTCTCAGATTGAACACTGAAGCTTTCTTT. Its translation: CASLRLNTEAFF.

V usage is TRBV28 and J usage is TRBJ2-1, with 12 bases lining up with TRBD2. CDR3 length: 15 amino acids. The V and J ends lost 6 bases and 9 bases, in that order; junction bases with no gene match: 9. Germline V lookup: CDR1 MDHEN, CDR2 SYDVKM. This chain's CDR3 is CASRPGTSGRGEQFF. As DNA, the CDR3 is TGTGCCAGCAGACCCGGGACTAGCGGGCGGGGTGAGCAGTTCTTC. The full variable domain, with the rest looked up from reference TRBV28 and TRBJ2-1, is DVKVTQSSRYLVKRTGEKVFLECVQDMDHENMFWYRQDPGLGLRLIYFSYDVKMKEKGDIPEGYSVSREKKERFSLILESASTNQTSMYLCASRPGTSGRGEQFFGPGTRLTVL.

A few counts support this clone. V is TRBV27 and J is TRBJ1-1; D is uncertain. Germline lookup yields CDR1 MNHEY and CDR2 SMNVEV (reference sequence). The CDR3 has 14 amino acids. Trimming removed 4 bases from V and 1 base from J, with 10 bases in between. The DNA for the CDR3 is TGTGCCAGCAGTTACAGTTCCCAGAACACTGAAGCTTTCTTT. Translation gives CASSYSSQNTEAFF.

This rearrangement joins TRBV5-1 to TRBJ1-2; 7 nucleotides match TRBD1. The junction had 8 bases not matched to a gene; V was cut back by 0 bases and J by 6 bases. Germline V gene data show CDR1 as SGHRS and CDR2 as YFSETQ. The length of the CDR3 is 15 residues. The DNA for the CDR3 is TGCGCCAGCAGCTTGGCGACAGGGAGCCCGGATGGCTACACCTTC. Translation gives CASSLATGSPDGYTF.

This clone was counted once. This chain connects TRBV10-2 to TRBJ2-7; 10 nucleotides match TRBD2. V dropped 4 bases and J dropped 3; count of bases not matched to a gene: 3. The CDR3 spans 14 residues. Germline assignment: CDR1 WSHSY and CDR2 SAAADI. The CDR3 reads CASSVGLADYEQYF. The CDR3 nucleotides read TGCGCCAGCAGTGTTGGACTAGCGGACTACGAGCAGTACTTC.

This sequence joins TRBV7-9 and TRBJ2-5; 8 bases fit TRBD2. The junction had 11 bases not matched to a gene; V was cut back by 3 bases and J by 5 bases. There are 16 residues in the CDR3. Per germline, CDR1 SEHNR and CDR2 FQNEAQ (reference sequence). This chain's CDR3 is CASSLGSGVMTETQYF. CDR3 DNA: TGTGCCAGCAGCTTGGGTAGCGGGGTAATGACGGAGACCCAGTACTTC.

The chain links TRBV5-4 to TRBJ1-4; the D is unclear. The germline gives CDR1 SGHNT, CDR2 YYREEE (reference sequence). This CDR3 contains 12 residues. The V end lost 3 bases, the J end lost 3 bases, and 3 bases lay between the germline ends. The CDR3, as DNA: TGTGCCAGCAGCTCTGCTAATGAAAAACTGTTTTTT. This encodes CASSSANEKLFF. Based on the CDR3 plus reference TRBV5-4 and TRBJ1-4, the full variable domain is ETGVTQSPTHLIKTRGQQVTLRCSSQSGHNTVSWYQQALGQGPQFIFQYYREEENGRGNFPPRFSGLQFPNYSSELNVNALELDDSALYLCASSSANEKLFFGSGTQLSVL.

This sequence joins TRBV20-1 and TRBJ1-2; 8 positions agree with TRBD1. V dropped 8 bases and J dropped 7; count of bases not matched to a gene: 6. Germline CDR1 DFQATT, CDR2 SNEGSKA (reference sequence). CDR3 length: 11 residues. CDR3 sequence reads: CSQGTGSGYTF. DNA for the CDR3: TGCAGTCAGGGGACAGGCTCTGGCTACACCTTC.

For the CDR3, the DNA is TGTGCCAGCAGTTACTCCCAGGGGGCTCAGCAGTTCTTC. It translates to CASSYSQGAQQFF. This chain joins TRBV6-5 and TRBJ2-1; TRBD1 matches 8 bases. The CDR3 extends over 13 amino acids. Germline CDR1 reads MNHEY; CDR2 reads SVGAGI. Germline trimming cut 0 bases from V and 11 bases from J; bases unmatched to any gene: 3.

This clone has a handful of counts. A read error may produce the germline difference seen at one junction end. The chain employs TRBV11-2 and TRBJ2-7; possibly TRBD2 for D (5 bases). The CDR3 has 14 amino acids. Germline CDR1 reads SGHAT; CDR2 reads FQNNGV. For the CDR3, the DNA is TGTGCCAGCAGTTTAGGACTTATCTCCTACGAGCAGTACTTC. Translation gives CASSLGLISYEQYF.

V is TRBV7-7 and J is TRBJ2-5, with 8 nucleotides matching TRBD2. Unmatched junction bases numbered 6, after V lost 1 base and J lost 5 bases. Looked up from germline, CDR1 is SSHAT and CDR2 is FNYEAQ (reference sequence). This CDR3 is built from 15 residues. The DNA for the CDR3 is TGTGCCAGCAGCTTAGGCCCGGGAGGGGGGGAGACCCAGTACTTC. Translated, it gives CASSLGPGGGETQYF. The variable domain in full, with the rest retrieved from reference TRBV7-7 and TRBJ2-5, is GAGVSQSPRYKVTKRGQDVTLRCDPISSHATLYWYQQALGQGPEFLTYFNYEAQPDKSGLPSDRFSAERPEGSISTLTIQRTEQRDSAMYRCASSLGPGGGETQYFGPGTRLLVL.

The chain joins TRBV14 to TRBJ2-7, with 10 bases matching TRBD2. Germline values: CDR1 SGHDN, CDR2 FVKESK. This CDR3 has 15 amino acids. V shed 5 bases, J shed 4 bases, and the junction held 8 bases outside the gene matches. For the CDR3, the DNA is TGTGCCAGCAGCTACCTAGCGGGAGTCCTATACGAGCAGTACTTC. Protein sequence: CASSYLAGVLYEQYF.

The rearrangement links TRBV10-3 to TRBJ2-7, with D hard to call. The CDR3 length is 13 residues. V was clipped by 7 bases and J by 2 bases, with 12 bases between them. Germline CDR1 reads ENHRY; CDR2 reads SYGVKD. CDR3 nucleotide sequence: TGTGCCATCAATAGACTCCCGACCTACGAGCAGTACTTC. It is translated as CAINRLPTYEQYF.

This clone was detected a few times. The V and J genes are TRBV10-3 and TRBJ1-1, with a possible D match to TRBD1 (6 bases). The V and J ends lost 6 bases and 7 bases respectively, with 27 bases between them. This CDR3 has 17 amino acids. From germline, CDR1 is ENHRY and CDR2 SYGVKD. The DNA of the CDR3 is TGTGCCATCAGACCGGACAGCGGATCCGTAAGTGATGGTGAAGCTTTCTTT. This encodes CAIRPDSGSVSDGEAFF.

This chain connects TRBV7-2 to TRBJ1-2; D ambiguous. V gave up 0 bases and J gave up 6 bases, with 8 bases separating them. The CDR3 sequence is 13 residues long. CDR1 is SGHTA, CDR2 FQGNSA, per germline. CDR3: CASSLAFGHGYTF. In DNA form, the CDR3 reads TGTGCCAGCAGCTTAGCGTTTGGGCATGGCTACACCTTC.

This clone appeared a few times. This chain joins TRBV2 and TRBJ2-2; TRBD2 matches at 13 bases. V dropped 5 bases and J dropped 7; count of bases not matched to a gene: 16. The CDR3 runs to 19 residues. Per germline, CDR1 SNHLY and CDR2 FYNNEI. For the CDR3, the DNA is TGTGCCAGCAGTCTGGGACTAGCGGGACTGGGAGGTCGGGACGGGGAGCTGTTTTTT. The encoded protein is CASSLGLAGLGGRDGELFF.

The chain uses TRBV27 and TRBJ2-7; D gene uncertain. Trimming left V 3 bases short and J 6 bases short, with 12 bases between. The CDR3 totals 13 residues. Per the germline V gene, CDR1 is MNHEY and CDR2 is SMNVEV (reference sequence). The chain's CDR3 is CASSFLSSGEQYF. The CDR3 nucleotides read TGTGCCAGCAGTTTTCTTTCCTCGGGCGAGCAGTACTTC.

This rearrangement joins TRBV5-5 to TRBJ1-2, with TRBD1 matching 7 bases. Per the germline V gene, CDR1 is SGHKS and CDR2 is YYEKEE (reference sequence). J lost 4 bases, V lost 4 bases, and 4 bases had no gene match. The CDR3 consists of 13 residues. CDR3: CASSRDSPYGYTF. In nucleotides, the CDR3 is TGTGCCAGCAGCCGGGACAGCCCCTATGGCTACACCTTC.